This T cell receptor beta chain was profiled in a study of cytomegalovirus exposure and HLA in healthy donors (TCRdb year 2017). Some background on the complete study: An earlier analysis of under 600 of the donors reported about 250 Gb of sequence data and about 100 million unique TCR beta sequences from 150 million to 200 million T cells. Around 300 gigabases of sequencing data and approximately 84 million unique TCR sequences were included in an early release covering around 600 HLA-typed donors. The genetic ancestry cluster associated with self-reported Caucasian donors included 80% to 90% of the roughly 380 genotyped donors. The study aimed to test whether cataloging public T cell receptors could reveal signatures of past pathogen exposure. The study used immunosequencing to profile the T cell repertoires of several hundred subjects and linked those repertoires to cytomegalovirus serostatus. Along with the approximately 700-subject first cohort, a separate validation cohort of roughly 110 different subjects was used. The study combined high-throughput TCR immunosequencing, statistical association of individual TCRs with disease status, and machine learning to predict cytomegalovirus infection status. To study patterns of TCR occurrence, a later analysis re-analyzed previously published TCR beta repertoires from 650 to 750 donors and added high-resolution HLA genotyping. Rather than drawing on any new phenotypic data, the later analysis identified candidate immune exposures from TCR beta sequences and the way those sequences occurred across donors. In an earlier analysis of 500 to 650 of the donors, high-throughput TCR beta sequencing was used to judge whether each TCR beta V gene segment behaved as functional or pseudogenic. Donor age, sex, ethnicity and CMV serostatus were collected together with the repertoire data. A later genetic analysis used genome-wide SNP genotypes for about three fifths of the 666 donors, treating that subset as a discovery cohort. All discovery cohort repertoires had been generated using a single sequencing platform. Both class I and class II loci were covered by HLA typing, at four-digit resolution. The number of donors typed differed by locus, with about 629-630 for A, B, C, DRB1 and DQB1, more than 500 for DQA1, 600 to 610 for DPA1, and 450 to 480 for DPB1. Because of strong linkage in the cohort, roughly five DR-DQ haplotypes were treated as single units for association and clustering. Across approximately 400 genotyped donors of the cohort, an average of about 240,000 unique TCR beta nucleotide sequences per donor were sequenced, and approximately 17% of those sequences were non-productive.

Comment on this clone: No cognate antigen has been identified for it.

Study-wide conclusions, independent of this receptor: The presence/absence analyses assumed that sequencing depth was roughly uniform across donors, and that assumption may not be true. In this cohort, only TCR beta chains were sequenced, and detectable features were limited by the absence of alpha or paired-chain data. A later analysis reported that several top co-occurrence clusters appeared linked to parvovirus B19, influenza, CMV and Epstein-Barr virus. CMV serostatus was the only immune exposure information available for the cohort. Correlated functional status among segregating V segments might reflect linkage disequilibrium, but an unknown experimental factor could not be ruled out. The authors suggested that the approach could potentially be generalized to other disease states and immunological phenotypes. A few of the identified cytomegalovirus-associated TCR beta chains were confirmed in vitro to be specific for cytomegalovirus antigens. Most CMV-associated TCR beta chains appeared to be HLA-restricted in a later analysis, and the HLA associations seemed to be driven largely by CMV exposure. When HLA alleles, especially DR and DQ, strongly co-occurred, attributing TCR associations to individual alleles was difficult. Most TCR sequences were observed very rarely across donors, whereas some public TCRs were present in many individuals. A total of fewer than 200 TCR beta chains were listed by the study as associated with cytomegalovirus. A later genetic analysis reported fewer N-insertions in productive TCRs among donors in an Asian-associated ancestry cluster than the roughly 620-donor mean. Cytomegalovirus status was reported to be diagnosed by the classifier with high specificity and sensitivity in both the original and validation cohorts. An association between a missense DCLRE1C variant and V-gene and J-gene trimming of TCR beta chains was found in a later genetic analysis and replicated in an independent cohort. Specific HLA alleles were associated with 15,000 to 20,000 TCR beta sequences at a false discovery rate of 0.05 in a later analysis. A cluster of highly shared sequence variants was judged likely to be a technical artifact of the sequencing pipeline. In a later analysis, HLA-associated TCR beta chains were found to be more clonally expanded and to have lower generation probabilities than equally common non-associated chains. The earlier analysis of 587 of the donors excluded some 15 rarely observed V segments, including chromosome 9 orphons, because counts were too low. Because the 87-base-pair reads could not distinguish some IMGT-functional V segments, including TRBV6-2 and TRBV6-3, those segments were excluded. Because HLA typing was unavailable for some donors at each locus, only the typed subset was used in association tests. In an earlier analysis of some 640 of the donors, most TCR beta V segments were observed in productive rearrangements about 90% or about 30% of the time, broadly matching IMGT annotations. A further reported finding was that TCR beta sequences accurately predicted the HLA-A and HLA-B alleles for most subjects in the first cohort. In a later analysis, TCR association rates were found to vary across HLA loci, with the most associated TCRs seen for DRB1 alleles and the fewest for HLA-C alleles.

The cohort was made up of several hundred healthy bone marrow donors. Cohort members were all nominally healthy when sampled, although unrecorded immune exposures were likely present. The donor tested CMV seropositive and was one of the 289 seropositive cohort members. A peripheral blood sample was collected from each donor, and TCR beta sequencing was performed on peripheral blood mononuclear cells. Genomic DNA was extracted from the blood cell samples with the Qiagen DNeasy Blood Extraction Kit. Libraries were prepared through the immunoSEQ multiplex PCR assay. For the multiplex PCR, a mixture combining 60 forward primers for TCR Vbeta segments and 13 reverse primers for TCR Jbeta segments was used. The CDR3 region of rearranged TCR beta genes was amplified from genomic DNA by a multiplex PCR assay. The amplified TCR beta libraries were sequenced on the Illumina HiSeq System as 87-base-pair reads. Concerning the study's data processing: A later analysis tallied roughly 76 million unique TCR beta chains across the approximately 670 repertoires, and about 10 million of those chains were shared by two or more donors. A nearest-neighbor algorithm error-corrected the raw reads and collapsed the reads into unique sequences, merging closely related sequences to remove PCR and sequencing errors. CDR3 sequences were aligned to IMGT reference sequences to assign V, D and J gene segments. For a sequence to be retained, at least a six-nucleotide match to both a V gene segment and a J gene segment was required. Rearrangements were called productive when the CDR3 lacked stop codons and stayed in frame with V and J; all others were non-productive. Following IMGT convention, CDR3 was defined as the stretch from the second conserved V-encoded cysteine to the conserved J-encoded phenylalanine. Sequences without an unambiguous match to a single V gene segment were excluded from the earlier analysis of almost 600 of the donors. An earlier analysis of 500 to 700 of the donors classified V segments as functional when productive rearrangements were above 56.7% and as segregating when the standard deviation between donors was above 5%. A statistical classification framework was developed to diagnose cytomegalovirus status using the catalog of TCR beta chain sequences. In a later analysis, TCR nucleotide sequences were compared against IMGT/GENE-DB human TR gene sequences so that V and J genes could be assigned. A later analysis assigned CDR3 sequences and most-parsimonious VDJ recombination scenarios with the TCRdist pipeline. In a later analysis, each TCR beta chain was defined by its CDR3 amino acid sequence together with its V-gene family, and reads lacking a unique V-gene family were excluded. To address suspected cross-contamination and a sequencing artifact, a later analysis removed 550 to 750 highly shared, low-generation-probability nucleotide sequences. In a later analysis, a clonal expansion index for each public chain was calculated from normalized within-repertoire ranks of inferred template counts. In a later analysis, generation probabilities were computed with a VDJ recombination model fitted to out-of-frame rearrangements, and the resulting probabilities were checked against IGoR. In a later analysis, hypergeometric tests were used to score TCR-TCR, TCR-HLA and TCR-CMV co-occurrence, with a repertoire-size bias correction applied to TCR pairs. A later analysis estimated false discovery rates by permuting HLA or CMV assignments 20 times. A later analysis grouped co-occurring TCRs with DBSCAN, adding TCRdist sequence similarity when clustering within HLA-allele-positive subsets. Repertoires with fewer than 30,000 or more than 120,000 public chains, plus five repertoires with anomalous nucleotide sharing, were excluded from co-occurrence clustering. This is the immuneACCESS table as TCRdb keeps it, with only in-frame sequences that have V and J called. A part of the clones is gone; compared with another copy, unresolved V genes explain less than half, and the rest is unexplained. V, J and clone size reflect that table, while D and trimming were determined from the DNA. The sample's records list 100,000 to 150,000 clones. About 1.5% of the sample goes to the ten largest clones.

Per the germline V gene, MNHEY is the CDR1 and SVGAGI is the CDR2. The CDR3 sequence holds 15 residues, the cysteine and phenylalanine included. This entry keeps only the CDR3 DNA: 45 bases, framed from base 1. At the junction V is shortened by 2 bases and J by 0 bases, with 10 bases in between. This TCR was recovered from a middle-aged woman in good health and CMV-seropositive. The rearrangement combines TRBV6-5 with TRBJ1-1; the D gene is unclear. The specimen sequenced was PBMCs. The DNA reads as follows: TGTGCCAGCAGTTACCGCACACCTCTGAACACTGAAGCTTTCTTT. Its product reads: CASSYRTPLNTEAFF.